This TCR beta chain emerged from a study of T cell clones after liver transplantation. On the study more broadly: Apart from a few HCV-positive recipients, transplants were for non-autoimmune, non-viral reasons. Study-wide points: Conclusions were preliminary, with small, heterogeneous patient groups.

TCRdb's table, derived via immunoSEQ multiplex PCR, lists solely in-frame clones and lacks some. The sample consists of 70,000 to 85,000 clones, 75% to 85% of them appearing once. Of note for this clone: Its specificity is not known.

The CDR3 is 13 residues long. Germline CDR1 reads SEHNR; CDR2 reads FQNEAQ (reference sequence). V lost 3 bases, J lost 4 bases, and 9 bases lay in between. This material consisted of CD4+ T cells from blood, taken before liver transplant. The chain uses TRBV7-9 and TRBJ1-1; tentatively, D is TRBD1 (5 bases). This TCR derives from a human donor who received a liver transplant. CDR3 sequence reads: CASSFSRGTEAFF. CDR3 coding DNA: TGTGCCAGCAGCTTCTCTAGGGGCACTGAAGCTTTCTTT.